This T cell receptor (beta chain) was observed in a study of Ad26.COV2.S vaccination and SARS-CoV-2 variants. Assay: immunoSEQ multiplex PCR; the TCRdb copy retains only in-frame clones and omits some. The sample lists 400,000 to 500,000 clones, roughly nine tenths occurring once. As to treatment: some 19 received Ad26.COV2.S at low or high dose, single or two shots; 5 received placebo; per-sample allocation not given. Sampling took place 63 days after the first vaccine or placebo injection. Whole-study results and caveats: Researchers cautioned that TCR breadth and depth analyses may have underestimated total T cell responses.

Concerning this clone: What it binds is unknown.

Sequencing used peripheral blood, obtained in a trial of Ad26.COV2.S vaccine versus placebo. The sequence was collected from a person aged 18-65 years who received the Ad26.COV2.S COVID-19 vaccine or a placebo.

CDR3: CASSQAQTGENTIYF. For the CDR3, the DNA is TGCGCCAGCAGCCAAGCCCAGACAGGGGAGAACACCATATATTTT. This rearrangement joins TRBV4-1 to TRBJ1-3, with 8 bases lining up with TRBD1. Trimming cost V 1 base and J 7 bases; bases outside gene matches: 6. CDR1 is MGHRA and CDR2 is YSYEKL in the germline V gene. CDR3 length equals 15 residues.